Listed below are T cell receptor beta chains from one sample, sequenced in a study of T cells in Graves' hyperthyroidism and ophthalmopathy. A single record per CDR3 protein comes from TCRdb applying MiXCR to the multiplex PCR reads. The data contain some 760,000 distinct CDR3 sequences, approximately 15% of them singletons. Material: blood. The origin of the receptors is a woman younger than 35 with Graves' hyperthyroidism. The CDR3 runs from the conserved cysteine through the conserved F or W. D genes are given only for firm matches. Rows give clone size only sometimes, using once, few, many, or a class for an expanded clone.

clone_size	v_call	j_call	d_call	cdr3_aa	cdr3_nt
few	TRBV30	TRBJ2-6	-	CAWSAPRGAGGANVLTF	TGTGCCTGGAGTGCCCCCCGAGGGGCGGGGGGGGCCAACGTCCTGACTTTC
many	TRBV7-9	TRBJ2-1	TRBD1	CASSFPGTGPYNEQFF	TGTGCCAGCAGCTTCCCCGGGACAGGGCCCTACAATGAGCAGTTCTTC
many	TRBV27	TRBJ2-1	-	CASSLWPPEGSYSEQFF	TGTGCCAGCAGTTTATGGCCACCCGAAGGGAGTTATAGTGAGCAGTTCTTC
-	TRBV10-3	TRBJ1-3	TRBD1	CATRDRAGNTIYF	TGTGCCACCCGGGACAGGGCTGGAAACACCATATATTTT
few	TRBV24-1	TRBJ1-2	TRBD1	CATSDRQGEGYGYTF	TGTGCCACCAGTGATCGACAGGGTGAAGGTTATGGCTACACCTTC
few	TRBV6-2/TRBV6-3	TRBJ2-2	-	CASGLTVSTGELFF	TGTGCCAGCGGGTTGACGGTTTCGACCGGGGAGCTGTTTTTT
many	TRBV30	TRBJ1-2	-	CARWGARSSGYTF	TGTGCCCGGTGGGGGGCACGGTCCAGTGGCTACACCTTC
-	TRBV5-5	TRBJ2-7	-	CASSFGAGNSYEQYF	TGTGCCAGCAGCTTCGGGGCAGGGAACTCCTACGAGCAGTACTTC
many	TRBV20-1	TRBJ2-7	-	CSARAAHPYEQYF	TGCAGTGCTAGAGCGGCACACCCTTACGAGCAGTACTTC
few	TRBV5-1	TRBJ2-5	-	CASSLEWDPSGETQYF	TGCGCCAGCAGCTTGGAGTGGGACCCCTCAGGAGAGACCCAGTACTTC
once	TRBV10-3	TRBJ1-2	TRBD1	CATGDSGYGYTF	TGTGCCACCGGGGACAGCGGCTATGGCTACACCTTC
few	TRBV6-5	TRBJ1-1	-	CASEVDRISEAFF	TGTGCCAGCGAGGTTGACAGGATTTCTGAAGCTTTCTTT
many	TRBV7-9	TRBJ2-7	-	CASSLSLAVYEQYF	TGTGCCAGCAGCTTAAGTTTAGCGGTTTACGAGCAGTACTTC
-	TRBV7-2	TRBJ2-5	TRBD1	CASSTGQGAKQTQYF	TGTGCCAGCAGCACCGGGCAGGGGGCAAAGCAGACCCAGTACTTC
many	TRBV11-1	TRBJ2-7	-	CASSYGSEDSYEQYF	TGTGCCAGCAGCTACGGATCGGAGGACTCCTACGAGCAGTACTTC
many	TRBV12-3/TRBV12-4	TRBJ2-3	TRBD2	CASRGLAGEDTQYF	TGTGCCAGCAGAGGACTAGCGGGGGAAGATACGCAGTATTTT
many	TRBV12-3/TRBV12-4	TRBJ1-2	-	CASSLSVGHDYGYTF	TGTGCCAGCAGTTTAAGCGTCGGACATGACTATGGCTACACCTTC
many	TRBV11-2	TRBJ2-1	TRBD2	CASSLWTSGSVEQFF	TGTGCCAGCAGCCTATGGACTAGCGGGTCGGTTGAGCAGTTCTTC
many	TRBV6-1	TRBJ2-4	TRBD1	CASSWPDREPIQYF	TGTGCCAGCAGTTGGCCTGACAGGGAACCCATTCAGTACTTC
once	TRBV30	TRBJ2-7	TRBD1	CAWNGDRGYEQYF	TGTGCCTGGAATGGGGACAGGGGCTACGAGCAGTACTTC
many	TRBV2	TRBJ2-7	TRBD1	CASSEGLPGGSYEQYF	TGTGCCAGCAGTGAAGGTCTACCAGGGGGCTCCTACGAGCAGTACTTC
-	TRBV9	TRBJ2-3	-	CASSVSARTVDTQYF	TGTGCCAGCAGCGTAAGCGCCAGGACGGTGGATACGCAGTATTTT
few	TRBV30	TRBJ2-2	-	CASSAEAPRTNTGELFF	TGTGCCAGTTCGGCGGAAGCGCCAAGGACGAACACCGGGGAGCTGTTTTTT
many	TRBV7-2	TRBJ1-2	-	CASSLVGSLHINGYTF	TGTGCCAGCAGCTTAGTAGGCAGCCTCCACATTAACGGCTACACCTTC
many	TRBV7-8	TRBJ2-1	-	CASSYGLTNEQFF	TGTGCCAGCAGCTATGGACTCACTAATGAGCAGTTCTTC
-	TRBV28	TRBJ1-1	-	CASTATAGSDTEAFF	TGTGCCAGCACCGCGACGGCAGGTTCGGATACTGAAGCTTTCTTT
-	TRBV2	TRBJ2-2	TRBD2	CASKTSGRHTGELFF	TGTGCCAGCAAGACTAGCGGGAGGCACACCGGGGAGCTGTTTTTT
few	TRBV12-3/TRBV12-4	TRBJ1-1	-	CASSLDSEGNTEVFF	TGTGCCAGCAGTTTAGACAGCGAGGGGAACACTGAAGTTTTCTTT
-	TRBV10-3	TRBJ1-1	-	CAISEFDTEAFF	TGTGCCATCAGTGAGTTTGACACTGAAGCTTTCTTT
few	TRBV19	TRBJ2-3	TRBD2	CASVPSGRLDTQYF	TGTGCCAGTGTCCCTAGCGGGAGATTAGATACGCAGTATTTT
many	TRBV4-2	TRBJ2-1	-	CASSPGQGGYNEQFF	TGTGCCAGCAGCCCCGGGCAAGGAGGCTACAATGAGCAGTTCTTC
few	TRBV9	TRBJ1-2	-	CASSVAYPGRGGYTF	TGTGCCAGCAGCGTAGCTTATCCAGGGCGAGGAGGCTACACCTTC
-	TRBV9	TRBJ1-1	-	CASSASTGSSTEAFF	TGTGCCAGCAGCGCTTCGACAGGCTCTAGCACTGAAGCTTTCTTT
many	TRBV7-9	TRBJ2-5	-	CASSLPQTAGQETQYF	TGTGCCAGCAGCTTACCCCAGACAGCAGGACAAGAGACCCAGTACTTC
few	TRBV19	TRBJ2-2	TRBD1	CASSGRTGLKITGELFF	TGTGCCAGTAGTGGCAGGACAGGGTTGAAAATCACCGGGGAGCTGTTTTTT
many	TRBV11-2	TRBJ2-3	-	CASSFDGAGTDTQYF	TGTGCCAGCAGCTTTGACGGTGCTGGTACAGATACGCAGTATTTT
-	TRBV6-9	TRBJ1-2	-	CASSYPSRREANYGYTF	TGTGCCAGCAGTTACCCCTCGCGACGGGAAGCTAACTATGGCTACACCTTC
many	TRBV2	TRBJ1-4	-	CASSRGATNEKLFF	TGTGCCAGCAGTCGCGGGGCAACTAATGAAAAACTGTTTTTT
few	TRBV27	TRBJ2-5	TRBD2	CASSFQRTSGGGETQYF	TGTGCCAGCAGTTTTCAGAGGACTAGCGGAGGGGGGGAGACCCAGTACTTC
-	TRBV6-2/TRBV6-3	TRBJ2-2	TRBD1	CASSPRPGTGGWGTGELFF	TGTGCCAGCAGTCCACGTCCCGGGACAGGGGGTTGGGGCACCGGGGAGCTGTTTTTT
many	TRBV7-8	TRBJ1-4	TRBD1	CASSLAGQRNEKLFF	TGTGCCAGCAGCTTAGCGGGACAGCGCAATGAAAAACTGTTTTTT
-	TRBV7-9	TRBJ2-3	-	CASSPRVGVADTQYF	TGTGCCAGCAGCCCTCGGGTGGGAGTGGCAGATACGCAGTATTTT
-	TRBV28	TRBJ1-5	-	CASSQTQDQPQHF	TGTGCCAGCAGTCAAACACAGGATCAGCCCCAGCATTTT
many	TRBV18	TRBJ1-5	-	CASSPLGRPSNQPQHF	TGTGCCAGCTCACCACTTGGTCGGCCGTCTAATCAGCCCCAGCATTTT
few	TRBV9	TRBJ2-3	TRBD2	CASSIRLAGELADTQYF	TGTGCCAGCAGCATACGACTAGCGGGAGAACTTGCAGATACGCAGTATTTT
many	TRBV27	TRBJ2-3	-	CASGRSRLSTDTQYF	TGTGCCAGCGGGAGGTCGCGACTAAGCACAGATACGCAGTATTTT
few	TRBV10-2	TRBJ2-6	-	CASWGGTAYAGANVLTF	TGCGCCAGCTGGGGAGGGACAGCGTACGCTGGGGCCAACGTCCTGACTTTC
few	TRBV12-3/TRBV12-4	TRBJ2-5	-	CTSSFGRKETQYF	TGTACCAGCAGTTTTGGAAGGAAAGAGACCCAGTACTTC
-	TRBV4-3	TRBJ2-2	TRBD2	CASSQESWSSGSGTGELFF	TGCGCCAGCAGCCAAGAATCGTGGAGTAGCGGGAGCGGAACCGGGGAGCTGTTTTTT
-	TRBV4-3	TRBJ1-1	TRBD1	CASSQGGAGGFSEAFF	TGCGCCAGCAGCCAGGGGGGGGCAGGGGGCTTCTCTGAAGCTTTCTTT